These 28 T cell receptor beta chains came from one sample sequenced in a study of blood T cells in healthy people across ages. A sample-barcoded 5' primer and a J-beta primer mix were used in a second PCR of about 7 to 11 cycles. TCRdb ran MiXCR on the 5' RACE reads and lists one entry per CDR3 protein. The sample lists about 1.6 million distinct CDR3 sequences, 34% occurring once. Sequencing used blood. All receptors derive from a woman younger than 45 in good health.

The chain carries TRBV6-1 and TRBJ2-1; the D gene is possibly TRBD2 (7 bases). The CDR3 length is 15 residues. V gave up 5 bases and J gave up 4 bases, with 15 bases separating them. Germline CDR1 is MNHNS and CDR2 is SASEGT. The CDR3 loop reads CASSTQGGIYNEQFF. Written as DNA, the CDR3 is TGTGCCAGCAGTACACAGGGAGGGATTTACAATGAGCAGTTCTTC.

The rearrangement joins TRBV7-2 to TRBJ2-3, with no clear D. V shed 11 bases and J shed 2 bases, with 14 bases lying between them. Germline lookup yields CDR1 SGHTA and CDR2 FQGNSA. The CDR3 spans 13 residues. CDR3 DNA sequence: TGTGCCGGCACCCGAGAAAACACAGATACGCAGTATTTT. It translates to CAGTRENTDTQYF.

The rearrangement joins TRBV5-1 to TRBJ2-5, with TRBD2 identical over 9 bases. Germline V gives CDR1 SGHRS, CDR2 YFSETQ. V was clipped by 1 base and J by 4 bases; unmatched bases: 14. The CDR3 has 18 residues. In nucleotides, the CDR3 is TGCGCCAGCAGCTTGAGATTGCGGGGGGGCGTTTTGGGAGAGACCCAGTACTTC. Translating it yields CASSLRLRGGVLGETQYF.

This clonotype was seen a few times. The rearrangement links TRBV20-1 to TRBJ1-2, with TRBD1 matching 7 bases. The junction had 6 bases not matched to a gene; V was cut back by 1 base and J by 4 bases. The CDR3 is made up of 14 amino acids. Germline V gives CDR1 DFQATT, CDR2 SNEGSKA (reference sequence). The CDR3 nucleotides are TGCAGTGCTAGAGTAGTAGGGACAGTCTATGGCTACACCTTC. It translates to CSARVVGTVYGYTF.

V usage is TRBV30 and J usage is TRBJ1-6; D gene unclear. This CDR3 comprises 14 residues. The ends were cut back, 2 bases at V and 9 bases at J, with 14 bases in the middle. CDR1 is GTSNPN and CDR2 is SVGIG in the germline V gene (reference sequence). In DNA form, the CDR3 reads TGTGCCTGGAGTCTGGAACCTGTCACTTCACCCCTCCACTTT. Its translation: CAWSLEPVTSPLHF.

The chain is built from TRBV20-1 and TRBJ2-4; tentatively, D is TRBD2 (5 bases). The J call may be wrong; the DNA end is better matched by TRBJ2-7. The germline V gene encodes CDR1 DFQATT and CDR2 SNEGSKA (reference sequence). This CDR3 region has 14 residues. The CDR3 DNA is TGCAGTGCTAGAGTCCCAGAGGGTGGATACGAGCAGTACTTC. Protein: CSARVPEGGYEQYF.

The rearrangement uses TRBV13 and TRBJ2-7; 9 positions agree with TRBD1. This CDR3 has 13 amino acids. With 1 base clipped from V and 7 bases from J, the junction kept 2 bases outside the gene matches. The germline gives CDR1 PRHDT, CDR2 FYEKMQ (reference sequence). Written as DNA, the CDR3 is TGTGCCAGCAGCTTAGCGACAGGGGGGGAGCAGTACTTC. Protein: CASSLATGGEQYF.

This clonotype came up many times. The chain couples TRBV7-3 to TRBJ2-1, with unresolved D. The CDR3 is 13 amino acids. Germline-derived CDR1 and CDR2 are SGHTA and FQGTGA. The germline V and J ends were trimmed by 0 bases and 2 bases, with 2 bases remaining between them. The CDR3 DNA follows: TGTGCCAGCAGCTTAACCCCCTACAATGAGCAGTTCTTC. It specifies CASSLTPYNEQFF.

V gene TRBV15 combines with J gene TRBJ2-3; D is unclear. This CDR3 spans 14 amino acids. Germline values: CDR1 LNHNV, CDR2 YYDKDF (reference sequence). V dropped 0 bases and J dropped 2 bases, with 6 bases sitting between them. This CDR3 reads CATSRDLFTDTQYF. The DNA of the CDR3 is TGTGCCACCAGCAGAGATCTGTTCACAGATACGCAGTATTTT.

This clonotype came up a few times. The J gene is TRBJ2-1, the V gene TRBV6-2 or TRBV6-3; 7 nucleotides line up with TRBD2. The germline V gene has CDR1 MNHEY and CDR2 SVGEGT. This CDR3 is built from 13 residues. V dropped 5 bases and J dropped 8; count of bases not matched to a gene: 6. The CDR3 DNA sequence: TGTGCCAGCAGTAGACTAGCTTTCGATGAGCAGTTCTTC. Translation gives CASSRLAFDEQFF.

This clonotype was found a few times. V gene TRBV6-1 combines with J gene TRBJ2-5; D might be TRBD2 (6 bases). V was cut by 2 bases and J by 0 bases, with 10 bases left in between. The CDR3 runs to 15 residues. The germline CDR1 and CDR2 sequences are MNHNS and SASEGT. CDR3: CASSELAQNQETQYF. Here the CDR3 DNA reads TGTGCCAGCAGTGAACTAGCGCAGAACCAAGAGACCCAGTACTTC.

This clonotype was detected a few times. The J gene is TRBJ1-6, the V gene TRBV10-3; TRBD1 is a possible D gene (5 bases). Germline values: CDR1 ENHRY, CDR2 SYGVKD. This CDR3 comprises 16 residues. The V and J ends lost 0 bases and 8 bases respectively, with 14 bases between them. The CDR3: CAISESGGRVDSPLHF. In DNA form, the CDR3 reads TGTGCCATCAGTGAGTCGGGCGGCAGGGTGGATTCACCCCTCCACTTT.

The sample holds a few counts of this clonotype. The chain recombines TRBV29-1 with TRBJ1-2, with a tentative D call TRBD1 (5 bases). Germline loops: CDR1 SQVTM, CDR2 ANQGSEA. With 6 bases removed from V and 1 base from J, the gap between germline ends came to 15 bases. The CDR3 totals 14 residues. The CDR3 loop reads CSVAGHRNNYGYTF. CDR3 sequence (DNA): TGCAGCGTGGCGGGGCACCGGAATAACTATGGCTACACCTTC.

V is TRBV2 and J is TRBJ2-1; D not resolved. Trimming cost V 1 base and J 8 bases, with 6 bases left between them. Germline V CDR1 and CDR2: SNHLY, FYNNEI. The CDR3 has 12 amino acids. The CDR3 bases are TGTGCCAGCAGTGAAGACCCCCATGAGCAGTTCTTC. Protein sequence: CASSEDPHEQFF. The whole variable domain, filled in from reference TRBV2 and TRBJ2-1, reads EPEVTQTPSHQVTQMGQEVILRCVPISNHLYFYWYRQILGQKVEFLVSFYNNEISEKSEIFDDQFSVERPDGSNFTLKIRSTKLEDSAMYFCASSEDPHEQFFGPGTRLTVL.

The chain joins TRBV9 to TRBJ2-5, with D maybe TRBD2 (5 bases). The CDR3 covers 15 residues. Trimming removed 4 bases from V and 2 bases from J, with 15 bases in between. Germline V CDR1 and CDR2: SGDLS, YYNGEE. This chain's CDR3 is CASSSQRVGQETQYF. CDR3 nucleotides: TGTGCCAGCAGCTCCCAGAGGGTGGGGCAAGAGACCCAGTACTTC. The variable domain in full, completed from reference TRBV9 and TRBJ2-5, reads DSGVTQTPKHLITATGQRVTLRCSPRSGDLSVYWYQQSLDQGLQFLIQYYNGEERAKGNILERFSAQQFPDLHSELNLSSLELGDSALYFCASSSQRVGQETQYFGPGTRLLVL.

The gene calls are TRBV5-1 and TRBJ2-7, with D maybe TRBD1 (7 bases). Germline V gene lookup returns CDR1 SGHRS and CDR2 YFSETQ. The CDR3 has 16 amino acids. The V end was cut by 0 bases, the J end by 3 bases, with 16 bases between. The CDR3 DNA sequence: TGCGCCAGCAGCTTGGGGTCCCAGGGGGGATTCTACGAGCAGTACTTC. As protein: CASSLGSQGGFYEQYF.

This clonotype was observed a few times. The germline gene is not matched at one end of the junction; a read error may be the cause. This chain uses TRBV20-1 with TRBJ1-6, with D maybe TRBD1 (5 bases). CDR3 length equals 20 residues. Germline V gene lookup returns CDR1 DFQATT and CDR2 SNEGSKA (reference sequence). CDR3 nucleotide sequence: TGCAGTGCTAGAGATCATCTCGGGGCCCTCCCCCGTGTCTCTAATTCGCCCCTCCACTTT. The encoded protein is CSARDHLGALPRVSNSPLHF.

As concerns this clonotype: Since the CDR3 does not end with the conserved phenylalanine or tryptophan, this likely comes from a read error. V usage is TRBV5-1 and J usage is TRBJ2-5; D gene ambiguous. The CDR3 consists of 14 residues. CDR1 is SGHRS, CDR2 YFSETQ, per germline. CDR3 nucleotide sequence: TGCGCCTGCAGCTTGCTAGGGTTACAAGAGACCCAGTACATC. Amino acids: CACSLLGLQETQYI.

This clonotype was seen only a few times. The chain links TRBV27 to TRBJ2-5; no reliable D call. CDR1 and CDR2 (germline): MNHEY, SMNVEV (reference sequence). Trimming removed 2 bases at V and 9 bases at J, with 4 bases between. The CDR3 has 10 amino acids. CDR3 coding DNA: TGTGCCAGCAGTTTACATCCCCAGTACTTC. Amino acids: CASSLHPQYF.

This clonotype was found a few times. The chain recombines TRBV29-1 with TRBJ2-3, with 9 bases identical to TRBD2. CDR3 size: 15 residues. V lost 6 bases to trimming and J lost 1 base; unmatched junction nucleotides: 8. CDR1 and CDR2 from the germline V gene are SQVTM and ANQGSEA. The CDR3 DNA is TGCAGCGTGGGTAGACTAGCGGCAGGCACAGATACGCAGTATTTT. This gives the protein CSVGRLAAGTDTQYF.

CDR3 region: CASSIGGYSNQPQHF. CDR3 coding DNA: TGTGCCAGTAGTATAGGGGGATATAGCAATCAGCCCCAGCATTTT. This chain links TRBV19 with TRBJ1-5; D is unresolved. The CDR3 is made up of 15 amino acids. Germline CDR1 reads LNHDA; CDR2 reads SQIVND (reference sequence). V lost 1 base to trimming and J lost 0 bases, with 7 bases between them.

The chain recombines TRBV20-1 with TRBJ2-3; D call uncertain. This CDR3 spans 16 amino acids. CDR1 and CDR2 from the germline V gene are DFQATT and SNEGSKA (reference sequence). The V and J ends lost 1 base and 9 bases respectively, with 23 bases between them. The CDR3 loop is CSARVPNRLGRGTQYF. The DNA of the CDR3 is TGCAGTGCTAGAGTTCCCAACCGGTTAGGCCGAGGAACGCAGTATTTT.

With regard to this clonotype: A much larger clone is a single base away; this may be a read error. V usage is TRBV5-1 and J usage is TRBJ2-3; possible D gene TRBD1, 6 bases. Trimming shortened V by 4 bases and J by 5 bases, and 8 bases separated the two germline ends. The CDR3 runs 12 residues. Germline CDR1 and CDR2: SGHRS and YFSETQ. The CDR3 region is CASSMDRDTQYF. The CDR3 DNA sequence: TGCGCCAGCAGCATGGACAGAGATACGCAGTATTTT. Combining the CDR3 with reference TRBV5-1 and TRBJ2-3 gives the whole variable domain KAGVTQTPRYLIKTRGQQVTLSCSPISGHRSVSWYQQTPGQGLQFLFEYFSETQRNKGNFPGRFSGRQFSNSRSEMNVSTLELGDSALYLCASSMDRDTQYFGPGTRLTVL.

A remark on this clonotype: At one of its ends the junction is not consistent with the germline gene, which may arise from a read error. The V gene is TRBV9, the J gene TRBJ2-1; unclear D gene. This CDR3 is built from 15 residues. CDR1 and CDR2 (germline): SGDLS, YYNGEE. The CDR3 region is CAGSVQGWSYNEQFF. The DNA for the CDR3 is TGTGCCGGCAGCGTACAAGGTTGGTCCTACAATGAGCAGTTCTTC.

V gene TRBV6-5 combines with J gene TRBJ2-1; tentative D call: TRBD1 (5 bases). V lost 3 bases to trimming and J lost 9 bases, with 12 bases between them. From germline, CDR1 is MNHEY and CDR2 SVGAGI. The CDR3 length is 13 residues. CDR3 sequence: CASSYAAQGEQFF. CDR3 DNA sequence: TGTGCCAGCAGTTATGCCGCCCAGGGTGAGCAGTTCTTC.

The chain has TRBV5-8 and TRBJ1-2; D is unclear. The CDR3 is made up of 15 amino acids. Between the trimmed V and J ends, which lost 0 bases and 3 bases, there was a span of 12 bases. Germline lookup yields CDR1 SGHTS and CDR2 YDEGEE. The CDR3 reads CASSLDVGKDYGYTF. The CDR3 coding sequence is TGTGCCAGCAGCTTGGATGTAGGGAAAGACTATGGCTACACCTTC.

This clonotype was recorded at least ten times. The chain recombines TRBV27 with TRBJ2-7; D uncertain. The CDR3 runs to 14 residues. Between the trimmed V and J ends, which lost 3 bases and 2 bases, there was a span of 11 bases. From germline, CDR1 is MNHEY and CDR2 SMNVEV (reference sequence). CDR3 sequence: CASSLSGTAYEQYF. Written as DNA, the CDR3 is TGTGCCAGCAGTTTGTCGGGTACTGCCTACGAGCAGTACTTC.

CDR3 coding DNA: TGTGCCAGCAGTTCCCCACGAGCGGGACCGTACAATGAGCAGTTCTTC. This encodes CASSSPRAGPYNEQFF. V usage is TRBV6-1 and J usage is TRBJ2-1; TRBD2 aligns across 7 bases. The CDR3 sequence is 16 residues long. Germline CDR1 and CDR2: MNHNS and SASEGT. The trim removed 5 bases at V and 4 bases at J, leaving 11 bases unmatched.